The clone carrying this T cell receptor (beta chain) was counted at least ten times. Its antigen is as yet unknown. Regarding the study as a whole: Tumor Tregs overlapped most with tumor, then blood, naive CD4+ cells.

The sorted Tregs were CD4+CD25+CD127-/low cells. Full-length variable regions came from constant-region reverse primers plus semi-nested Nested Universal Primer A PCR. Each CDR3 protein is one row after TCRdb ran MiXCR on the 5' RACE reads. The data hold 35,000 to 55,000 distinct CDR3 sequences, with 22% observed a single time. Per the germline V gene, CDR1 is SGHRS and CDR2 is YFSETQ. Deletions cut 0 bases from V and 3 bases from J, with 7 bases between. There are 13 residues in the CDR3. The J gene is TRBJ2-7, the V gene TRBV5-1; D gene unclear. This clonotype was obtained from a female donor with breast cancer. Source material: Tregs sorted from a lymph node. CDR3 bases: TGCGCCAGCAGCTTGGAAGATCTCTACGAGCAGTACTTC. This gives the protein CASSLEDLYEQYF.